This passage covers 10 T cell receptor beta chains from one sample sequenced in a study of CD8 T cells in ankylosing spondylitis (dated by TCRdb to about 2017). Here is what the overall study found, with its caveats: A TCR beta motif made up of several highly homologous amino acid variants appeared to be characteristic of blood from ankylosing spondylitis patients.

Their recognized antigens are unknown. Libraries came from 5' RACE. The run used an Illumina HiSeq 2500. TCRdb trimmed public reads at Q25 via fastp, called clones via MiXCR and kept in-frame beta chains. Rows merge per CDR3 protein into single entries with the most common DNA and genes. Across this sample there are a few hundred thousand distinct CDR3 sequences, with 18% seen only once. Of the sample, about two fifths falls within the top ten clones. The sequenced sample consisted of blood, either unsorted or a sorted T cell fraction (not recorded which). The source is a male donor with ankylosing spondylitis.

In its sample, this clonotype was seen once. The chain recombines TRBV20-1 with TRBJ2-1; either TRBD1 or TRBD2 may supply D (5 bases each). This CDR3 has 15 residues. Germline CDR1 reads DFQATT; CDR2 reads SNEGSKA (reference sequence). V lost 0 bases and J lost 1, with 10 bases in between. The CDR3 DNA is TGCAGTGCTAGAGATACAGGACTTTCCTACAATGAGCAGTTCTTC. Amino acid sequence: CSARDTGLSYNEQFF.

Only a few counts were recorded for this clonotype. The chain recombines TRBV6-5 with TRBJ1-3; D is unresolved. The V and J ends lost 0 bases and 7 bases respectively, with 7 bases between them. The length of the CDR3 is 13 residues. In germline, CDR1 is MNHEY, CDR2 SVGAGI. The CDR3 DNA reads TGTGCCAGCAGTTACTCAGCCCAGAACACCATATATTTT. It translates to CASSYSAQNTIYF.

This clonotype was observed a handful of times. This rearrangement joins TRBV7-2 to TRBJ2-7; the match to TRBD1 covers 9 bases. The V segment lost 2 bases and the J segment 5 bases; nucleotides outside the gene matches: 7. The germline CDR1 and CDR2 sequences are SGHTA and FQGNSA. The CDR3 extends over 15 amino acids. The CDR3 region has the DNA TGTGCCAGCAGCTTACCGGGACAGGGTCTCAACGAGCAGTACTTC. Its translation: CASSLPGQGLNEQYF.

The genes are TRBV7-2 and TRBJ2-1; tentatively, D is TRBD2 (6 bases). Germline V gene lookup returns CDR1 SGHTA and CDR2 FQGNSA. There are 15 residues in the CDR3. The V end lost 3 bases, the J end lost 2 bases, and 11 bases lay between the germline ends. In DNA, the CDR3 is TGTGCCAGCAGCTTTGGCGGGACCCCCTACAATGAGCAGTTCTTC. It codes for CASSFGGTPYNEQFF.

The gene calls are TRBV6-4 and TRBJ2-3, with 10 positions matching TRBD2. Germline lookup yields CDR1 MRHNA and CDR2 SNTAGT. The CDR3 runs 15 residues. V gave up 2 bases and J gave up 1 base; unmatched junction bases: 0. The CDR3 here is CASSDTSGGTDTQYF. In DNA form, the CDR3 reads TGTGCCAGCAGTGACACTAGCGGGGGCACAGATACGCAGTATTTT.

V gene TRBV12-3 or TRBV12-4 combines with J gene TRBJ2-3, with D unresolved. This CDR3 region has 12 residues. Trimming took 9 bases from V and 3 from J, leaving 10 bases between them. CDR3 sequence reads: CASTEGTDTQYF. As DNA, the CDR3 is TGTGCCAGTACCGAAGGAACAGATACGCAGTATTTT.

The CDR3 sequence: CASSLWEGAKAFF. In DNA form, the CDR3 reads TGTGCCAGCAGCTTATGGGAGGGGGCTAAAGCTTTCTTT. This rearrangement joins TRBV7-9 to TRBJ1-1, with 7 nucleotides matching TRBD1. The CDR3 sequence is 13 residues long. The V and J ends lost 2 bases and 9 bases, in that order; junction bases with no gene match: 6. The germline V gene encodes CDR1 SEHNR and CDR2 FQNEAQ (reference sequence).

The chain's CDR3 is CASRINSYRIGNTEAFF. The CDR3 DNA follows: TGTGCCAGCAGGATAAACTCCTACAGGATTGGGAACACTGAAGCTTTCTTT. The V call is TRBV2, the J call TRBJ1-1; a possible D gene is TRBD1 (5 bases). V was clipped by 6 bases and J by 1 base, with 21 bases between them. The CDR3 totals 17 residues. Germline-derived CDR1 and CDR2 are SNHLY and FYNNEI.

This chain uses TRBV5-1 with TRBJ2-3; TRBD2 agrees at 14 bases. With 3 bases clipped from V and 5 bases from J, the junction kept 5 bases outside the gene matches. CDR3 length: 16 residues. Germline CDR1 reads SGHRS; CDR2 reads YFSETQ. CDR3 coding DNA: TGCGCCAGCAGCTCCGGGACTAGCGGGGGCAGAGATACGCAGTATTTT. Its translation is CASSSGTSGGRDTQYF. The whole variable domain, remainder taken from reference TRBV5-1 and TRBJ2-3, is KAGVTQTPRYLIKTRGQQVTLSCSPISGHRSVSWYQQTPGQGLQFLFEYFSETQRNKGNFPGRFSGRQFSNSRSEMNVSTLELGDSALYLCASSSGTSGGRDTQYFGPGTRLTVL.

This clonotype occurred many times. The chain couples TRBV4-1 to TRBJ1-6, with D maybe TRBD1 (5 bases). Trimming shortened V by 5 bases and J by 5 bases, and 13 bases separated the two germline ends. Germline CDR1 and CDR2: MGHRA and YSYEKL. CDR3 length equals 15 residues. CDR3 coding DNA: TGCGCCAGCAGCTTACACCGGGACGATAATTCACCCCTCCACTTT. Translated, it gives CASSLHRDDNSPLHF.